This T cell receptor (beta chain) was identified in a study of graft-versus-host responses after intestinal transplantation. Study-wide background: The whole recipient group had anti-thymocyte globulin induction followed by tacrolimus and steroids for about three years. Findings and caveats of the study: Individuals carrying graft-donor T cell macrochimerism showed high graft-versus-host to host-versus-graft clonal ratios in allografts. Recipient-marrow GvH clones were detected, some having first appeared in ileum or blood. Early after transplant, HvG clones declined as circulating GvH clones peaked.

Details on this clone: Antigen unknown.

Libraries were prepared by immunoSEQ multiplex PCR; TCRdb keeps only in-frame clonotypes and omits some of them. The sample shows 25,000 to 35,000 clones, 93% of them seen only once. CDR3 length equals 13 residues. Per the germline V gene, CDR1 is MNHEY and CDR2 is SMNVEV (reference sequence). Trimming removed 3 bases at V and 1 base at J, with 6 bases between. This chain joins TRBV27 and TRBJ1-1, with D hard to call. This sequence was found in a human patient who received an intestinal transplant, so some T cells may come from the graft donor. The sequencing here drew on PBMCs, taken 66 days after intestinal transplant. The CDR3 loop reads CASSFQRNTEAFF. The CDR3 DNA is TGTGCCAGCAGTTTTCAGAGGAACACTGAAGCTTTCTTT.